The 32 T cell receptor beta chains reported below all come from one sample, sequenced in a study of human T cells and chemical hapten exposure. Time point denoted: pre-sensitization, week 0. Noted treatment: therapeutic diphenylcyclopropenone sensitization with weekly scalp DPC. TCRdb fed the RACE reads into MiXCR, producing one record per CDR3 protein. There are over 300,000 distinct CDR3 sequences in the sample; 5.1% occur only once, and 2.5% to 3% lies in the top ten. The sequenced sample was whole blood, obtained in connection with sensitization to the hapten diphenylcyclopropenone (DPC). The origin of the receptors is a woman between 50 and 59 years old with alopecia areata. Some clones in this sample may be carry-over from other donors' samples.

This clonotype showed up just a few times. The chain has TRBV5-1 and TRBJ2-3; D might be TRBD2 (5 bases). Germline V gives CDR1 SGHRS, CDR2 YFSETQ. The CDR3 is 13 amino acids. V lost 2 bases and J 6 bases, leaving 10 bases between the germline ends. This CDR3 is CASSFYERDTQYF. CDR3 DNA sequence: TGCGCCAGCAGCTTCTATGAGCGGGATACGCAGTATTTT.

The V gene is TRBV27, the J gene TRBJ1-1; possible D gene TRBD1, 6 bases. CDR1 is MNHEY, CDR2 SMNVEV, per germline (reference sequence). This CDR3 has 16 amino acids. Trimming pared 5 bases from V and 3 bases from J, leaving 19 bases between. CDR3 residues: CASSPVDLGADTEAFF. The CDR3 coding sequence is TGTGCCAGCAGTCCGGTAGACTTGGGGGCGGACACTGAAGCTTTCTTT.

This clonotype was counted only a few times. CDR3 coding DNA: TGTGCCAGCAGGCCCTCATGGCGTCCCCTTACCGAGTATACTGGAAACACCATATATTTT. Translated, it gives CASRPSWRPLTEYTGNTIYF. The rearrangement joins TRBV6-4 to TRBJ1-3; D ambiguous. Trimming removed 6 bases at V and 2 bases at J, with 29 bases between. The CDR3 covers 20 residues. The germline CDR1 and CDR2 sequences are MRHNA and SNTAGT.

This clonotype has ten or more counts. This chain connects TRBV28 to TRBJ1-2, with D possibly matching TRBD1 (5 bases). The CDR3 is made up of 14 amino acids. With 3 bases removed from V and 4 bases from J, the gap between germline ends came to 12 bases. From germline, CDR1 is MDHEN and CDR2 SYDVKM. The CDR3 protein is CASSLATELYGYTF. The CDR3 DNA reads TGTGCCAGCAGTTTGGCGACAGAGCTCTATGGCTACACCTTC.

Of note for this clonotype: A much larger clone differs by one base, so this may be a read error. V gene TRBV28 combines with J gene TRBJ1-6; no clear D. CDR3 length: 11 residues. CDR1 is MDHEN, CDR2 SYDVKM, per germline. The CDR3 bases are TGTGCCAGCCAAGGGAGTTCACACCTCCACTTT. Translating it yields CASQGSSHLHF.

This clonotype has just a few counts. V usage is TRBV11-2 and J usage is TRBJ1-3, with D uncertain. Germline V gene data show CDR1 as SGHAT and CDR2 as FQNNGV. Trimming pared 5 bases from V and 6 bases from J, leaving 20 bases between. The CDR3 contains 16 residues. Here the CDR3 reads CASSHFPITLINTIYF. CDR3 nucleotides: TGTGCCAGCAGCCACTTTCCCATAACCCTTATAAACACCATATATTTT.

This clonotype was recorded many times. The chain employs TRBV13 and TRBJ2-5; D is perhaps TRBD2 (6 bases). The V gene's germline CDR1 is PRHDT and CDR2 FYEKMQ (reference sequence). This CDR3 comprises 17 residues. With 5 bases removed from V and 2 bases from J, the gap between germline ends came to 21 bases. Here the CDR3 reads CASSPPLEGRGQETQYF. The CDR3 region has the DNA TGTGCCAGCAGCCCCCCCTTAGAGGGGCGGGGTCAAGAGACCCAGTACTTC.

This sequence joins TRBV4-1 and TRBJ2-3; D not certain. The germline V and J ends were trimmed by 3 bases and 1 base, with 5 bases remaining between them. The CDR3 is made up of 13 amino acids. The germline gives CDR1 MGHRA, CDR2 YSYEKL. CDR3 sequence: CASSHLGTDTQYF. In DNA, the CDR3 is TGCGCCAGCAGCCACCTAGGCACAGATACGCAGTATTTT.

Only a few counts were recorded for this clonotype. The gene calls are TRBV6-1 and TRBJ2-3; the D is unclear. The CDR3 is 12 amino acids. V lost 7 bases and J 3 bases, leaving 8 bases between the germline ends. The germline CDR1 and CDR2 sequences are MNHNS and SASEGT. Here the CDR3 reads CASTPETDTQYF. The CDR3 DNA reads as TGTGCCAGCACTCCGGAGACAGATACGCAGTATTTT.

The chain recombines TRBV7-9 with TRBJ1-1; D unclear. Germline CDR1 reads SEHNR; CDR2 reads FQNEAQ (reference sequence). Trimming cost V 2 bases and J 2 bases, with 18 bases left between them. This CDR3 region has 17 residues. The CDR3 DNA follows: TGTGCCAGCAGCTTACCGCCGTCCGGGGAGTCTAACACTGAAGCTTTCTTT. It specifies CASSLPPSGESNTEAFF.

This clonotype has more than one count but fewer than ten. The chain combines TRBV13 with TRBJ2-7, with D perhaps being TRBD1 or TRBD2 (5 bases each). The germline V gene encodes CDR1 PRHDT and CDR2 FYEKMQ (reference sequence). Trimming pared 1 base from V and 7 bases from J, leaving 14 bases between. The CDR3 sequence is 14 residues long. CDR3: CASSLEGTPWEQYF. CDR3 bases: TGTGCCAGCAGCTTAGAAGGGACCCCTTGGGAGCAGTACTTC.

This clonotype came up many times. The gene calls are TRBV3-1 and TRBJ2-5; D is unclear. Trimming cost V 7 bases and J 2 bases, with 5 bases left between them. This CDR3 spans 11 amino acids. Per germline, CDR1 LGHDT and CDR2 YNNKEL (reference sequence). The CDR3 spells CASTSQETQYF. CDR3 nucleotides: TGTGCCAGCACCTCACAAGAGACCCAGTACTTC.

This clonotype appeared many times. This chain joins TRBV2 and TRBJ2-1, with a possible D match to TRBD1 (6 bases). Trimming cost V 2 bases and J 4 bases, with 6 bases left between them. Per the germline V gene, CDR1 is SNHLY and CDR2 is FYNNEI. This CDR3 comprises 13 residues. The CDR3 bases are TGTGCCAGCAGTGAACAGGGGTACAATGAGCAGTTCTTC. As protein: CASSEQGYNEQFF.

In its sample, this clonotype was seen many times. The chain carries TRBV9 and TRBJ1-6, with unresolved D. CDR1 and CDR2 (germline): SGDLS, YYNGEE. The germline V and J ends were trimmed by 3 bases and 10 bases, with 11 bases remaining between them. There are 13 residues in the CDR3. The DNA of the CDR3 is TGTGCCAGCAGCGGACGAGGAAGCTCACCCCTCCACTTT. Translation gives CASSGRGSSPLHF.

The DNA of the CDR3 is TGTGCCAGCAGGAATGCAGGGTATAGCAATCAGCCCCAGCATTTT. Translation gives CASRNAGYSNQPQHF. This chain connects TRBV6-2 or TRBV6-3 to TRBJ1-5; D might be TRBD1 (5 bases). This CDR3 comprises 15 residues. The V gene's germline CDR1 is MNHEY and CDR2 SVGEGT. V gave up 6 bases and J gave up 0 bases, with 12 bases separating them.

In this sample, this clonotype turned up many times. The genes are TRBV6-5 and TRBJ2-1; D is possibly TRBD2 (5 bases). Germline V lookup: CDR1 MNHEY, CDR2 SVGAGI. The CDR3 contains 14 residues. The V and J ends lost 5 bases and 9 bases respectively, with 17 bases between them. The CDR3 DNA follows: TGTGCCAGCAGTGCCTCCCCTTCTAGCAGTGAGCAGTTCTTC. Translation: CASSASPSSSEQFF.

This clonotype was detected many times. The chain couples TRBV18 to TRBJ2-5; D may be TRBD1 or TRBD2 (5 bases each). Trimming took off 4 bases at V and 1 base at J, with 7 bases between the two ends. CDR1 and CDR2 (germline): KGHSH, LQKENI. CDR3 length: 13 amino acids. CDR3 residues: CASSRDGQETQYF. Written as DNA, the CDR3 is TGTGCCAGCTCACGGGACGGCCAAGAGACCCAGTACTTC.

This clonotype was seen ten or more times. This chain joins TRBV9 and TRBJ2-7, with 10 bases identical to TRBD1. This CDR3 contains 14 residues. Germline V gene lookup returns CDR1 SGDLS and CDR2 YYNGEE. V gave up 0 bases and J gave up 6 bases; unmatched junction bases: 3. The CDR3 DNA follows: TGTGCCAGCAGCGTAGGACAGGGGGCGGGCGAGCAGTACTTC. Translated, it gives CASSVGQGAGEQYF.

This clonotype was recorded a few times. The V call is TRBV9, the J call TRBJ1-1; 7 nucleotides agree with TRBD1. In germline, CDR1 is SGDLS, CDR2 YYNGEE. Trimming took 0 bases from V and 0 from J; bases not matched to a gene: 5. The CDR3 sequence is 16 residues long. DNA of the CDR3: TGTGCCAGCAGCGTAGTACGAGGGGGCCTGAACACTGAAGCTTTCTTT. It is translated as CASSVVRGGLNTEAFF.

This clonotype was counted only a few times. The genes are TRBV10-3 and TRBJ2-1; D may be TRBD2 (5 bases). The CDR3 covers 12 residues. The germline V gene has CDR1 ENHRY and CDR2 SYGVKD. Trimming removed 8 bases at V and 6 bases at J, with 11 bases between. CDR3 loop: CAIQTISNEQFF. In nucleotides, the CDR3 is TGTGCCATCCAGACTATCTCCAATGAGCAGTTCTTC.

This clonotype was seen a handful of times. This sequence joins TRBV12-5 and TRBJ1-2; D is unresolved. The germline gives CDR1 LGHNT, CDR2 FRNRAP. With 2 bases removed from V and 8 bases from J, the gap between germline ends came to 9 bases. This CDR3 spans 12 amino acids. The CDR3 reads CASGLNPQGYTF. The CDR3 nucleotides read TGTGCTAGTGGTTTGAATCCGCAGGGCTACACCTTC.

This clonotype was found a few times. V is TRBV28 and J is TRBJ2-5; 14 bases map to TRBD2. V was clipped by 3 bases and J by 4 bases; unmatched bases: 4. Germline lookup yields CDR1 MDHEN and CDR2 SYDVKM. This CDR3 has 16 amino acids. The CDR3 sequence: CASSFGTSGSRETQYF. Written as DNA, the CDR3 is TGTGCCAGCAGTTTCGGGACTAGCGGGAGTAGAGAGACCCAGTACTTC.

The sample holds many counts of this clonotype. The gene calls are TRBV20-1 and TRBJ2-5; D is uncertain. The germline gives CDR1 DFQATT, CDR2 SNEGSKA (reference sequence). V was cut by 6 bases and J by 5 bases, with 10 bases left in between. The CDR3 consists of 11 residues. The chain's CDR3 is CSAHRGETQYF. The CDR3 nucleotides read TGCAGTGCCCATCGTGGGGAGACCCAGTACTTC.

This clonotype was seen a few times. V is TRBV9 and J is TRBJ2-2; tentative D call: TRBD2 (6 bases). CDR1 and CDR2 (germline): SGDLS, YYNGEE. There are 13 residues in the CDR3. Trimming pared 3 bases from V and 7 bases from J, leaving 10 bases between. The CDR3 here is CASSGQEGGELFF. CDR3 in DNA: TGTGCCAGCAGCGGGCAGGAGGGCGGGGAGCTGTTTTTT.

This clonotype appeared a few times. The J gene is TRBJ2-6, the V gene TRBV6-2 or TRBV6-3, with D possibly being TRBD1 (5 bases). This CDR3 contains 17 residues. Germline-derived CDR1 and CDR2 are MNHEY and SVGEGT. V gave up 1 base and J gave up 0 bases, with 10 bases separating them. The CDR3 sequence: CASSYWTSLSGANVLTF. As DNA, the CDR3 is TGTGCCAGCAGTTACTGGACATCACTCTCTGGGGCCAACGTCCTGACTTTC.

Ten or more counts support this clonotype. The chain couples TRBV21-1 to TRBJ2-3; TRBD2 is taken as the D call from the table, unchecked against the DNA. TRBV21-1 is termed a pseudogene. The CDR3 is 20 residues long. This CDR3 reads CESGTSGRAAEEVPTDTQYF. In nucleotides, the CDR3 is TGTGAGTCCGGGACTAGCGGGAGGGCGGCCGAAGAAGTGCCCACAGATACGCAGTATTTT.

The gene calls are TRBV27 and TRBJ1-2; D may be TRBD1 (6 bases). The CDR3 extends over 11 amino acids. With 10 bases removed from V and 4 bases from J, the gap between germline ends came to 10 bases. Germline CDR1 MNHEY, CDR2 SMNVEV (reference sequence). For the CDR3, the DNA is TGTGCCAATGGACAGTCCTATGGCTACACCTTC. Translation gives CANGQSYGYTF.

In this sample, this clonotype turned up many times. J is TRBJ2-5 and V is TRBV9; possible D gene TRBD2, 6 bases. From germline, CDR1 is SGDLS and CDR2 YYNGEE. This CDR3 comprises 15 residues. Trimming removed 0 bases from V and 1 base from J, with 10 bases in between. The chain's CDR3 is CASSVGLSGQETQYF. For the CDR3, the DNA is TGTGCCAGCAGCGTAGGTCTTAGCGGCCAAGAGACCCAGTACTTC.

A word on this clonotype: This may be a read error: a much more frequent sequence differs by one nucleotide. DNA for the CDR3: TGTGCCAGGAGCCAAGACGGAACCAACTATGGCTACACCTTC. It codes for CARSQDGTNYGYTF. The chain recombines TRBV3-1 with TRBJ1-2; D is undetermined. Germline values: CDR1 LGHDT, CDR2 YNNKEL (reference sequence). The length of the CDR3 is 14 residues.

For this clonotype: With a much larger clone just one base away, this may be a read error. This chain connects TRBV5-1 to TRBJ2-3; D uncertain. Germline CDR1 SGHRS, CDR2 YFSETQ. The CDR3 length is 15 residues. V lost 3 bases and J lost 1, with 12 bases in between. The CDR3 reads CASSSDPRGTDTQYF. The CDR3 bases are TGCGCCAGCAGCTCCGACCCTAGGGGCACAGATACGCAGTATTTT.

CDR3 region: CSARSGTMNQPQHF. CDR3 nucleotides: TGCAGTGCTAGATCTGGGACAATGAATCAGCCCCAGCATTTT. This rearrangement joins TRBV20-1 to TRBJ1-5; a weak D match, TRBD1 (6 bases). The CDR3 totals 14 residues. CDR1 and CDR2 (germline): DFQATT, SNEGSKA (reference sequence). V was trimmed by 2 bases and J by 4 bases, leaving 12 bases between them.

This clonotype was picked up a small number of times. The rearrangement joins TRBV6-6 to TRBJ1-5; no clear D gene. The CDR3 covers 14 residues. Germline lookup yields CDR1 MNHNY and CDR2 SVGAGI (reference sequence). V dropped 5 bases and J dropped 0 bases, with 8 bases sitting between them. The CDR3 protein is CASSPTHSNQPQHF. The CDR3 region has the DNA TGTGCCAGCAGTCCGACCCATAGCAATCAGCCCCAGCATTTT.